This TCR beta chain was obtained from a study of response to subunit inactivated influenza vaccine. Study-level findings and limits: Only a handful of new T cells, the authors suggested, are recruited with each seasonal influenza vaccination.

TCRdb processed the RT-PCR reads anew with MiXCR; each CDR3 protein has one entry. This sample carries 500,000 to 600,000 distinct CDR3 sequences, 10% to 15% of them seen once, and the ten largest clones take over 10%. This clonotype has only a few counts. Its antigen is undetermined. J gave up 7 bases and V 3 bases, and 11 bases lay outside the gene matches. The germline CDR1 and CDR2 sequences are MGHRA and YSYEKL. CDR3 size: 15 residues. This chain joins TRBV4-1 and TRBJ1-2, with 7 bases identical to TRBD1. The TCR originated in a man between 45 and 60 years old who received an inactivated influenza vaccine. The specimen was PBMCs from blood, collected 45 days after vaccination. Written as DNA, the CDR3 is TGCGCCAGCAGCCAGGGGACAGCGGACATGGCTGGCTACACCTTC. Protein: CASSQGTADMAGYTF.